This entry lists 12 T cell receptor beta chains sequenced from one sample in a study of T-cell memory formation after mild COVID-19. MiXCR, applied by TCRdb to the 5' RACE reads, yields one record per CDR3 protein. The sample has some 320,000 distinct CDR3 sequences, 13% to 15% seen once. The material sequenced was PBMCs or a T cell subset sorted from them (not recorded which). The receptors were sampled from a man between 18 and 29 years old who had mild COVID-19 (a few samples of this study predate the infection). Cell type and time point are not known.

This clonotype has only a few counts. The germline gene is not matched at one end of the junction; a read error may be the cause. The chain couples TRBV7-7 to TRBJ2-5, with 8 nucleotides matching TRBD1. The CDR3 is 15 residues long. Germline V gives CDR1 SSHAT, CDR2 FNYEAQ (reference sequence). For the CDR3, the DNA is TGTGCTAGCAGCCCCGGGACAGGCATTCAAGAGACCCAGTACTTC. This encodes CASSPGTGIQETQYF. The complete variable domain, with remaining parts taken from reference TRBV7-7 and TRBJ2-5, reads GAGVSQSPRYKVTKRGQDVTLRCDPISSHATLYWYQQALGQGPEFLTYFNYEAQPDKSGLPSDRFSAERPEGSISTLTIQRTEQRDSAMYRCASSPGTGIQETQYFGPGTRLLVL.

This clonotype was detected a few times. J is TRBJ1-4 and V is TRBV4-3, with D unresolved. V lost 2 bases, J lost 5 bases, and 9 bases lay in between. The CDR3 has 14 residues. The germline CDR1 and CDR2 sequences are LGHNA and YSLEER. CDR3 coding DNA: TGCGCCAGCAGCCAAAACACGGAAAATGAAAAACTGTTTTTT. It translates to CASSQNTENEKLFF.

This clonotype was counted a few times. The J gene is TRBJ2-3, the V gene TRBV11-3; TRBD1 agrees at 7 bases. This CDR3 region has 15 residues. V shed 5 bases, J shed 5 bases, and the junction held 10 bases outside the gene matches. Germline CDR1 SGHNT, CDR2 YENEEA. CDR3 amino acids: CASSQGQAYLDTQYF. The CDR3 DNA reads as TGTGCCAGCAGCCAAGGACAGGCCTACCTAGATACGCAGTATTTT.

The CDR3: CASSQDAFQGHQPQHF. In DNA, the CDR3 is TGCGCCAGCAGCCAAGACGCCTTCCAAGGGCATCAGCCCCAGCATTTT. This chain uses TRBV4-3 with TRBJ1-5; D is unclear. The germline gives CDR1 LGHNA, CDR2 YSLEER. Deletions cut 0 bases from V and 5 bases from J, with 14 bases between. This CDR3 contains 16 residues.

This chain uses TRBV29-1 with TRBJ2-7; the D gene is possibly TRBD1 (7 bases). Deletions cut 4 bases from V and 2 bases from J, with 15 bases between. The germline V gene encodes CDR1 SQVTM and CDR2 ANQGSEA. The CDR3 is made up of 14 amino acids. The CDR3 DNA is TGCAGCGTTGCCCGGAGGGGGCCTACCTACGAGCAGTACTTC. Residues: CSVARRGPTYEQYF.

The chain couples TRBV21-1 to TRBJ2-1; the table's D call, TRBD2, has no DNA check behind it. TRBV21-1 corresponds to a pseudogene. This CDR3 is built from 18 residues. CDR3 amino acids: CASSKAQERGGQNNEQFF. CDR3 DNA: TGTGCCAGCAGCAAAGCGCAAGAGCGGGGGGGCCAAAACAATGAGCAGTTCTTC.

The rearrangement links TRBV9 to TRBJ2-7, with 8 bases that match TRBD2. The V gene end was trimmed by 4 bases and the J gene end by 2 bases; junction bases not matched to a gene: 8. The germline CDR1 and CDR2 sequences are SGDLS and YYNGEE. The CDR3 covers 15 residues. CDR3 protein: CASSPAGLDTYEQYF. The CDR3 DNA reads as TGTGCCAGCAGCCCAGCGGGACTAGACACCTACGAGCAGTACTTC.

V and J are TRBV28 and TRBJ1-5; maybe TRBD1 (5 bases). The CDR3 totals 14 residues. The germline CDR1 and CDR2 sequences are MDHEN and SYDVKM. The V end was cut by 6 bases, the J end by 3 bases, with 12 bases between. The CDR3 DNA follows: TGTGCCAGCAGGGCAGGGTGGGCCAATCAGCCCCAGCATTTT. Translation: CASRAGWANQPQHF.

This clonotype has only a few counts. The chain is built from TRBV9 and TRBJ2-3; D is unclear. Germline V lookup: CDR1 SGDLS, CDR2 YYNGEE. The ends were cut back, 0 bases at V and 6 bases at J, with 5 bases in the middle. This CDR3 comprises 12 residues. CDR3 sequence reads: CASSVVMDTQYF. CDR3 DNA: TGTGCCAGCAGCGTAGTTATGGATACGCAGTATTTT.

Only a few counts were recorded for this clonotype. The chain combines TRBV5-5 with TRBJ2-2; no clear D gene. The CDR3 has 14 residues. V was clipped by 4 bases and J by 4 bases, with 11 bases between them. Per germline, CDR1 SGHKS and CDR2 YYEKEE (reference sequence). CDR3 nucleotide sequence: TGTGCCAGCAGCGAGAGCCAGATCACCGGGGAGCTGTTTTTT. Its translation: CASSESQITGELFF.

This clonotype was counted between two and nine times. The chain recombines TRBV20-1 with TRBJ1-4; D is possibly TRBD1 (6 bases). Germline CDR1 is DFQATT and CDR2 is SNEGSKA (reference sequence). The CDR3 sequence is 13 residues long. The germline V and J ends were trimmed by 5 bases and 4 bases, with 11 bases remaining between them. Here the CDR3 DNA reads TGCAGTGCTTTACAGGGAAGTAATGAAAAACTGTTTTTT. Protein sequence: CSALQGSNEKLFF.

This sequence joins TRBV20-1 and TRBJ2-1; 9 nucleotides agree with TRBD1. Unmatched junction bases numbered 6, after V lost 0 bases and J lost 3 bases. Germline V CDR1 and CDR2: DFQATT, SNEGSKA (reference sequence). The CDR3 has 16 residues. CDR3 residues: CSARDAGQGSYNEQFF. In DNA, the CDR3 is TGCAGTGCTAGAGATGCGGGACAGGGAAGCTACAATGAGCAGTTCTTC.